The 30 T cell receptor beta chains reported below all come from one sample, sequenced in a study of CD8+ T cells in alopecia areata. Reverse transcription of extracted RNA yielded cDNA, which provided the sequencing template. The table came from immunoSEQ multiplex PCR; TCRdb's copy has only in-frame clones and leaves some out. The sample yields under 250,000 clones, approximately 52% seen once. The sample consisted of CD4+ T cells sorted from blood, taken at week 0. The source is a human donor with alopecia areata.

The chain couples TRBV7-8 to TRBJ2-7; the match to TRBD2 covers 15 bases. This CDR3 is built from 15 residues. Per the germline V gene, CDR1 is SGHVS and CDR2 is FQNEAQ. V dropped 5 bases and J dropped 5; count of bases not matched to a gene: 4. The CDR3 DNA reads as TGTGCCAGCAGCAAGGGACTAGCGGGGGGCCACGAGCAGTACTTC. It specifies CASSKGLAGGHEQYF. Full variable domain (outside the CDR3, taken from reference TRBV7-8 and TRBJ2-7): GAGVSQSPRYKVAKRGQDVALRCDPISGHVSLFWYQQALGQGPEFLTYFQNEAQLDKSGLPSDRFFAERPEGSVSTLKIQRTQQEDSAVYLCASSKGLAGGHEQYFGPGTRLTVT.

This clone was observed a few times. J is TRBJ2-7 and V is TRBV2; no firm D call. The CDR3 sequence is 12 residues long. The germline CDR1 and CDR2 sequences are SNHLY and FYNNEI. V was trimmed by 9 bases and J by 4 bases, leaving 13 bases between them. The CDR3 DNA reads TGTGCCAGTAAAACCGATTTATACGAGCAGTACTTC. Translation: CASKTDLYEQYF.

This clone was seen a few times. The rearrangement joins TRBV11-2 to TRBJ2-7, with 7 bases identical to TRBD1. This CDR3 has 14 amino acids. Looked up from germline, CDR1 is SGHAT and CDR2 is FQNNGV. The J segment lost 5 bases and the V segment lost 5 bases, leaving 9 bases of the junction unmatched. CDR3 protein: CASSRDRVSNEQYF. The CDR3 bases are TGTGCCAGCAGCAGAGACAGGGTATCCAACGAGCAGTACTTC.

This rearrangement joins TRBV4-2 to TRBJ2-3; 12 bases are a match to TRBD2. The CDR3 loop spans 15 amino acids. Per the germline V gene, CDR1 is LGHNA and CDR2 is YNFKEQ. Unmatched junction bases numbered 3, after V lost 3 bases and J lost 5 bases. CDR3 DNA: TGTGCCAGCAGCCAGCTAGCGGGGGGGCAAGATACGCAGTATTTT. It translates to CASSQLAGGQDTQYF.

The V and J genes are TRBV6-5 and TRBJ1-3, with D unresolved. Germline V gene sequence: CDR1 MNHEY, CDR2 SVGAGI. The ends were cut back, 5 bases at V and 3 bases at J, with 8 bases in the middle. This CDR3 has 13 residues. The CDR3 here is CASSNRLGNTIYF. The CDR3 nucleotides read TGTGCCAGCAGTAACAGACTTGGAAACACCATATATTTT.

This clone showed up just a few times. The chain employs TRBV11-2 and TRBJ2-6; TRBD1 might be the D (5 bases). Germline V gives CDR1 SGHAT, CDR2 FQNNGV. CDR3 length: 16 amino acids. Trimming shortened V by 4 bases and J by 1 base, and 11 bases separated the two germline ends. CDR3 sequence: CASSSVRGSGANVLTF. CDR3 in DNA: TGTGCCAGCAGCTCAGTTAGGGGATCTGGGGCCAACGTCCTGACTTTC.

The rearrangement links TRBV5-6 to TRBJ1-4; D unclear. The CDR3 covers 13 residues. The V end lost 0 bases, the J end lost 7 bases, and 7 bases lay between the germline ends. The germline V gene has CDR1 SGHDT and CDR2 YYEEEE. CDR3 amino acids: CASSLASTEKLFF. For the CDR3, the DNA is TGTGCCAGCAGCTTGGCCTCTACTGAAAAACTGTTTTTT.

This chain uses TRBV6-5 with TRBJ1-1, with 10 bases fitting TRBD1. With 5 bases clipped from V and 5 bases from J, the junction kept 5 bases outside the gene matches. The CDR3 contains 14 residues. Germline CDR1 MNHEY, CDR2 SVGAGI. The CDR3 DNA is TGTGCCAGCAGTGACGGACAGGGGGTGACTGAAGCTTTCTTT. Translation gives CASSDGQGVTEAFF.

Of note for this clone: Mismatch with germline at one junction end may stem from a read error. This rearrangement joins TRBV29-1 to TRBJ2-1, with D perhaps TRBD1 (6 bases). CDR3 length: 16 residues. Looked up from germline, CDR1 is SQVTM and CDR2 is ANQGSEA. Written as DNA, the CDR3 is TGCAGCGTTGAAGGCCTTCTAGTGGGTAGGGACAATGGGCAGTTCTTC. It encodes CSVEGLLVGRDNGQFF.

Comment on this clone: Other DNA sequences in the same sample also yield this CDR3. The rearrangement joins TRBV9 to TRBJ2-1, with D tentatively TRBD2 (5 bases). Germline V gene sequence: CDR1 SGDLS, CDR2 YYNGEE. This CDR3 has 14 amino acids. V was clipped by 0 bases and J by 4 bases, with 8 bases between them. The CDR3 DNA follows: TGTGCCAGCAGCGTAGGAGGGAGTTACAATGAGCAGTTCTTC. Translating it yields CASSVGGSYNEQFF.

The chain carries TRBV9 and TRBJ1-2; possibly TRBD1 for D (6 bases). V dropped 0 bases and J dropped 2 bases, with 14 bases sitting between them. This CDR3 has 16 amino acids. Germline V CDR1 and CDR2: SGDLS, YYNGEE. The CDR3 DNA is TGTGCCAGCAGCGTAGGGGGGGCTCAAACCAACTATGGCTACACCTTC. It translates to CASSVGGAQTNYGYTF. Drawing the rest from reference TRBV9 and TRBJ1-2, the complete variable domain is DSGVTQTPKHLITATGQRVTLRCSPRSGDLSVYWYQQSLDQGLQFLIQYYNGEERAKGNILERFSAQQFPDLHSELNLSSLELGDSALYFCASSVGGAQTNYGYTFGSGTRLTVV.

This clone has a handful of counts. The V call is TRBV7-9, the J call TRBJ2-1, with TRBD2 identical over 10 bases. V dropped 5 bases and J dropped 8; count of bases not matched to a gene: 6. Germline CDR1 reads SEHNR; CDR2 reads FQNEAQ (reference sequence). This CDR3 has 14 residues. The CDR3 is CASSPSGSMHEQFF. In DNA, the CDR3 is TGTGCCAGCAGCCCTAGCGGGAGCATGCATGAGCAGTTCTTC.

The chain carries TRBV5-1 and TRBJ2-3; no firm D call. CDR1 SGHRS and CDR2 YFSETQ come from the germline V gene. The length of the CDR3 is 14 residues. V was trimmed by 2 bases and J by 2 bases, leaving 9 bases between them. CDR3 nucleotides: TGCGCCAGCAGCTTAGGGCAGACCACAGATACGCAGTATTTT. This sequence encodes CASSLGQTTDTQYF.

The table lists this clone with a few counts. The gene calls are TRBV29-1 and TRBJ1-2, with a possible D match to TRBD1 (6 bases). Trimming left V 0 bases short and J 5 bases short, with 25 bases between. The CDR3 loop spans 18 amino acids. Looked up from germline, CDR1 is SQVTM and CDR2 is ANQGSEA. The CDR3: CSVEDPLGWAGDGYGYTF. Here the CDR3 DNA reads TGCAGCGTTGAAGATCCCTTAGGTTGGGCAGGGGATGGGTATGGCTACACCTTC.

About this clone itself: An end of the junction does not agree with germline; a read error may underlie this. The rearrangement links TRBV7-7 to TRBJ2-5, with TRBD2 matching over 15 bases. Germline values: CDR1 SSHAT, CDR2 FNYEAQ (reference sequence). CDR3 length: 17 residues. CDR3: CASSVGGLAGGPETQYF. CDR3 sequence (DNA): TGTGCTAGCAGCGTGGGAGGACTAGCGGGAGGGCCGGAGACCCAGTACTTC.

The V gene is TRBV6-5, the J gene TRBJ2-5; 7 bases map to TRBD1. This CDR3 has 13 amino acids. Germline V gene lookup returns CDR1 MNHEY and CDR2 SVGAGI. V was pared by 4 bases and J by 9 bases, with 8 bases of the junction left unmatched. The CDR3 region is CASSSDRVTAQYF. The CDR3 coding sequence is TGTGCCAGCAGTTCAGACAGGGTTACGGCCCAGTACTTC.

There are many counts of this clone. The chain is built from TRBV7-9 and TRBJ2-7, with 7 positions matching TRBD1. The germline V gene has CDR1 SEHNR and CDR2 FQNEAQ (reference sequence). Trimming took 5 bases from V and 3 from J; bases not matched to a gene: 7. This CDR3 comprises 14 residues. Here the CDR3 reads CASSKRDSGYEQYF. DNA of the CDR3: TGTGCCAGCAGCAAAAGGGACAGCGGCTACGAGCAGTACTTC. The whole variable domain, remainder taken from reference TRBV7-9 and TRBJ2-7, is DTGVSQNPRHKITKRGQNVTFRCDPISEHNRLYWYRQTLGQGPEFLTYFQNEAQLEKSRLLSDRFSAERPKGSFSTLEIQRTEQGDSAMYLCASSKRDSGYEQYFGPGTRLTVT.

In DNA, the CDR3 is TGTGCCAGCAGTTTACGTGGCCAGCCCCAGCATTTT. Its protein is CASSLRGQPQHF. This chain uses TRBV28 with TRBJ1-5, with D unclear. Trimming pared 2 bases from V and 7 bases from J, leaving 6 bases between. The CDR3 is made up of 12 amino acids. The germline V gene encodes CDR1 MDHEN and CDR2 SYDVKM.

This chain connects TRBV5-1 to TRBJ1-2; no firm D call. The CDR3 loop spans 11 amino acids. With 9 bases removed from V and 7 bases from J, the gap between germline ends came to 13 bases. Germline assignment: CDR1 SGHRS and CDR2 YFSETQ. The CDR3 DNA is TGCGCCACCAGACCAGACCGTGGCTACACCTTC. Its protein is CATRPDRGYTF.

The J gene is TRBJ1-2, the V gene TRBV10-3; possible D gene TRBD1, 5 bases. This CDR3 contains 11 residues. Germline CDR1 ENHRY, CDR2 SYGVKD. The germline V and J ends were trimmed by 8 bases and 8 bases, with 12 bases remaining between them. CDR3 coding DNA: TGTGCCATCCATTGGGGCGTCGGCTACACCTTC. Residues: CAIHWGVGYTF.

V is TRBV7-9 and J is TRBJ1-2, with TRBD1 matching 10 bases. The V gene's germline CDR1 is SEHNR and CDR2 FQNEAQ (reference sequence). The CDR3 is 18 residues long. Losses at the gene ends were 1 base for V and 3 bases for J; bases not matched to a gene: 11. CDR3 amino acids: CASSLGWKGQGTHYGYTF. The CDR3 bases are TGTGCCAGCAGCTTAGGCTGGAAGGGACAGGGGACTCACTATGGCTACACCTTC.

The chain couples TRBV5-1 to TRBJ1-1; D not certain. The CDR3 extends over 14 amino acids. V lost 4 bases, J lost 0 bases, and 10 bases lay in between. Germline CDR1 is SGHRS and CDR2 is YFSETQ. CDR3 sequence: CASSPDQMNTEAFF. The CDR3 DNA reads TGCGCCAGCAGCCCGGACCAAATGAACACTGAAGCTTTCTTT.

The CDR3 bases are TGCAGCGTTGGGTGGGGACCGAACACAGATACGCAGTATTTT. It specifies CSVGWGPNTDTQYF. The V gene is TRBV29-1, the J gene TRBJ2-3; tentatively, D is TRBD1 or TRBD2 (5 bases each). Per the germline V gene, CDR1 is SQVTM and CDR2 is ANQGSEA. V lost 4 bases and J 2 bases, leaving 13 bases between the germline ends. The CDR3 spans 14 residues.

This clone occurred a few times. The chain carries TRBV5-4 and TRBJ2-3, with D unclear. Deletions cut 4 bases from V and 2 bases from J, with 5 bases between. The CDR3 loop spans 12 amino acids. The V gene's germline CDR1 is SGHNT and CDR2 YYREEE (reference sequence). In DNA, the CDR3 is TGTGCCAGCAGCCTGGTCACAGATACGCAGTATTTT. Its protein is CASSLVTDTQYF.

The CDR3 bases are TGTGCCAGCTCACCACCGAGGGGGCCGGTATATGAGCAGTTCTTC. Residues: CASSPPRGPVYEQFF. The V call is TRBV18, the J call TRBJ2-1; 7 bases agree with TRBD1. This CDR3 is 15 amino acids long. Germline V lookup: CDR1 KGHSH, CDR2 LQKENI. The ends lost 0 bases at V and 8 bases at J; junction bases unmatched: 7. The whole variable domain, filled in from reference TRBV18 and TRBJ2-1, reads NAGVMQNPRHLVRRRGQEARLRCSPMKGHSHVYWYRQLPEEGLKFMVYLQKENIIDESGMPKERFSAEFPKEGPSILRIQQVVRGDSAAYFCASSPPRGPVYEQFFGPGTRLTVL.

The chain carries TRBV29-1 and TRBJ2-7; 7 bases align to TRBD1. The CDR3 loop spans 13 amino acids. V lost 6 bases, J lost 2 bases, and 7 bases stayed unmatched. The germline V gene has CDR1 SQVTM and CDR2 ANQGSEA. The CDR3 nucleotides read TGCAGCGTAGCAAGACAGGGAACCTACGAGCAGTACTTC. This codes for CSVARQGTYEQYF.

The rearrangement links TRBV4-2 to TRBJ2-1, with unresolved D. V dropped 4 bases and J dropped 8 bases, with 15 bases sitting between them. Germline V gives CDR1 LGHNA, CDR2 YNFKEQ. The CDR3 is made up of 14 amino acids. Here the CDR3 reads CASSLSSGRDEQFF. For the CDR3, the DNA is TGTGCCAGCAGCCTGAGTTCGGGTCGAGATGAGCAGTTCTTC.

The chain is built from TRBV29-1 and TRBJ1-2; no clear D. Germline V CDR1 and CDR2: SQVTM, ANQGSEA. Deletions cut 4 bases from V and 4 bases from J, with 13 bases between. The CDR3 has 13 residues. The chain's CDR3 is CSVVQPLVYGYTF. The CDR3 DNA sequence: TGCAGCGTTGTACAGCCGCTGGTCTATGGCTACACCTTC.

This clone was seen a handful of times. The chain links TRBV25-1 to TRBJ2-6; D perhaps matches TRBD2 (7 bases). The germline gives CDR1 MGHDK, CDR2 SYGVNS. This CDR3 spans 15 amino acids. The V and J ends lost 7 bases and 2 bases respectively, with 12 bases between them. CDR3 sequence (DNA): TGTGCCAGCACCAAAGGGGGGGCTGGGGCCAACGTCCTGACTTTC. It is translated as CASTKGGAGANVLTF.

The chain links TRBV11-2 to TRBJ1-1; D is perhaps TRBD1 (5 bases). Germline V gives CDR1 SGHAT, CDR2 FQNNGV. The length of the CDR3 is 14 residues. Trimming took off 5 bases at V and 5 bases at J, with 15 bases between the two ends. CDR3 sequence: CASSPNEGKTEAFF. CDR3 DNA: TGTGCCAGCAGCCCAAACGAGGGGAAGACTGAAGCTTTCTTT.